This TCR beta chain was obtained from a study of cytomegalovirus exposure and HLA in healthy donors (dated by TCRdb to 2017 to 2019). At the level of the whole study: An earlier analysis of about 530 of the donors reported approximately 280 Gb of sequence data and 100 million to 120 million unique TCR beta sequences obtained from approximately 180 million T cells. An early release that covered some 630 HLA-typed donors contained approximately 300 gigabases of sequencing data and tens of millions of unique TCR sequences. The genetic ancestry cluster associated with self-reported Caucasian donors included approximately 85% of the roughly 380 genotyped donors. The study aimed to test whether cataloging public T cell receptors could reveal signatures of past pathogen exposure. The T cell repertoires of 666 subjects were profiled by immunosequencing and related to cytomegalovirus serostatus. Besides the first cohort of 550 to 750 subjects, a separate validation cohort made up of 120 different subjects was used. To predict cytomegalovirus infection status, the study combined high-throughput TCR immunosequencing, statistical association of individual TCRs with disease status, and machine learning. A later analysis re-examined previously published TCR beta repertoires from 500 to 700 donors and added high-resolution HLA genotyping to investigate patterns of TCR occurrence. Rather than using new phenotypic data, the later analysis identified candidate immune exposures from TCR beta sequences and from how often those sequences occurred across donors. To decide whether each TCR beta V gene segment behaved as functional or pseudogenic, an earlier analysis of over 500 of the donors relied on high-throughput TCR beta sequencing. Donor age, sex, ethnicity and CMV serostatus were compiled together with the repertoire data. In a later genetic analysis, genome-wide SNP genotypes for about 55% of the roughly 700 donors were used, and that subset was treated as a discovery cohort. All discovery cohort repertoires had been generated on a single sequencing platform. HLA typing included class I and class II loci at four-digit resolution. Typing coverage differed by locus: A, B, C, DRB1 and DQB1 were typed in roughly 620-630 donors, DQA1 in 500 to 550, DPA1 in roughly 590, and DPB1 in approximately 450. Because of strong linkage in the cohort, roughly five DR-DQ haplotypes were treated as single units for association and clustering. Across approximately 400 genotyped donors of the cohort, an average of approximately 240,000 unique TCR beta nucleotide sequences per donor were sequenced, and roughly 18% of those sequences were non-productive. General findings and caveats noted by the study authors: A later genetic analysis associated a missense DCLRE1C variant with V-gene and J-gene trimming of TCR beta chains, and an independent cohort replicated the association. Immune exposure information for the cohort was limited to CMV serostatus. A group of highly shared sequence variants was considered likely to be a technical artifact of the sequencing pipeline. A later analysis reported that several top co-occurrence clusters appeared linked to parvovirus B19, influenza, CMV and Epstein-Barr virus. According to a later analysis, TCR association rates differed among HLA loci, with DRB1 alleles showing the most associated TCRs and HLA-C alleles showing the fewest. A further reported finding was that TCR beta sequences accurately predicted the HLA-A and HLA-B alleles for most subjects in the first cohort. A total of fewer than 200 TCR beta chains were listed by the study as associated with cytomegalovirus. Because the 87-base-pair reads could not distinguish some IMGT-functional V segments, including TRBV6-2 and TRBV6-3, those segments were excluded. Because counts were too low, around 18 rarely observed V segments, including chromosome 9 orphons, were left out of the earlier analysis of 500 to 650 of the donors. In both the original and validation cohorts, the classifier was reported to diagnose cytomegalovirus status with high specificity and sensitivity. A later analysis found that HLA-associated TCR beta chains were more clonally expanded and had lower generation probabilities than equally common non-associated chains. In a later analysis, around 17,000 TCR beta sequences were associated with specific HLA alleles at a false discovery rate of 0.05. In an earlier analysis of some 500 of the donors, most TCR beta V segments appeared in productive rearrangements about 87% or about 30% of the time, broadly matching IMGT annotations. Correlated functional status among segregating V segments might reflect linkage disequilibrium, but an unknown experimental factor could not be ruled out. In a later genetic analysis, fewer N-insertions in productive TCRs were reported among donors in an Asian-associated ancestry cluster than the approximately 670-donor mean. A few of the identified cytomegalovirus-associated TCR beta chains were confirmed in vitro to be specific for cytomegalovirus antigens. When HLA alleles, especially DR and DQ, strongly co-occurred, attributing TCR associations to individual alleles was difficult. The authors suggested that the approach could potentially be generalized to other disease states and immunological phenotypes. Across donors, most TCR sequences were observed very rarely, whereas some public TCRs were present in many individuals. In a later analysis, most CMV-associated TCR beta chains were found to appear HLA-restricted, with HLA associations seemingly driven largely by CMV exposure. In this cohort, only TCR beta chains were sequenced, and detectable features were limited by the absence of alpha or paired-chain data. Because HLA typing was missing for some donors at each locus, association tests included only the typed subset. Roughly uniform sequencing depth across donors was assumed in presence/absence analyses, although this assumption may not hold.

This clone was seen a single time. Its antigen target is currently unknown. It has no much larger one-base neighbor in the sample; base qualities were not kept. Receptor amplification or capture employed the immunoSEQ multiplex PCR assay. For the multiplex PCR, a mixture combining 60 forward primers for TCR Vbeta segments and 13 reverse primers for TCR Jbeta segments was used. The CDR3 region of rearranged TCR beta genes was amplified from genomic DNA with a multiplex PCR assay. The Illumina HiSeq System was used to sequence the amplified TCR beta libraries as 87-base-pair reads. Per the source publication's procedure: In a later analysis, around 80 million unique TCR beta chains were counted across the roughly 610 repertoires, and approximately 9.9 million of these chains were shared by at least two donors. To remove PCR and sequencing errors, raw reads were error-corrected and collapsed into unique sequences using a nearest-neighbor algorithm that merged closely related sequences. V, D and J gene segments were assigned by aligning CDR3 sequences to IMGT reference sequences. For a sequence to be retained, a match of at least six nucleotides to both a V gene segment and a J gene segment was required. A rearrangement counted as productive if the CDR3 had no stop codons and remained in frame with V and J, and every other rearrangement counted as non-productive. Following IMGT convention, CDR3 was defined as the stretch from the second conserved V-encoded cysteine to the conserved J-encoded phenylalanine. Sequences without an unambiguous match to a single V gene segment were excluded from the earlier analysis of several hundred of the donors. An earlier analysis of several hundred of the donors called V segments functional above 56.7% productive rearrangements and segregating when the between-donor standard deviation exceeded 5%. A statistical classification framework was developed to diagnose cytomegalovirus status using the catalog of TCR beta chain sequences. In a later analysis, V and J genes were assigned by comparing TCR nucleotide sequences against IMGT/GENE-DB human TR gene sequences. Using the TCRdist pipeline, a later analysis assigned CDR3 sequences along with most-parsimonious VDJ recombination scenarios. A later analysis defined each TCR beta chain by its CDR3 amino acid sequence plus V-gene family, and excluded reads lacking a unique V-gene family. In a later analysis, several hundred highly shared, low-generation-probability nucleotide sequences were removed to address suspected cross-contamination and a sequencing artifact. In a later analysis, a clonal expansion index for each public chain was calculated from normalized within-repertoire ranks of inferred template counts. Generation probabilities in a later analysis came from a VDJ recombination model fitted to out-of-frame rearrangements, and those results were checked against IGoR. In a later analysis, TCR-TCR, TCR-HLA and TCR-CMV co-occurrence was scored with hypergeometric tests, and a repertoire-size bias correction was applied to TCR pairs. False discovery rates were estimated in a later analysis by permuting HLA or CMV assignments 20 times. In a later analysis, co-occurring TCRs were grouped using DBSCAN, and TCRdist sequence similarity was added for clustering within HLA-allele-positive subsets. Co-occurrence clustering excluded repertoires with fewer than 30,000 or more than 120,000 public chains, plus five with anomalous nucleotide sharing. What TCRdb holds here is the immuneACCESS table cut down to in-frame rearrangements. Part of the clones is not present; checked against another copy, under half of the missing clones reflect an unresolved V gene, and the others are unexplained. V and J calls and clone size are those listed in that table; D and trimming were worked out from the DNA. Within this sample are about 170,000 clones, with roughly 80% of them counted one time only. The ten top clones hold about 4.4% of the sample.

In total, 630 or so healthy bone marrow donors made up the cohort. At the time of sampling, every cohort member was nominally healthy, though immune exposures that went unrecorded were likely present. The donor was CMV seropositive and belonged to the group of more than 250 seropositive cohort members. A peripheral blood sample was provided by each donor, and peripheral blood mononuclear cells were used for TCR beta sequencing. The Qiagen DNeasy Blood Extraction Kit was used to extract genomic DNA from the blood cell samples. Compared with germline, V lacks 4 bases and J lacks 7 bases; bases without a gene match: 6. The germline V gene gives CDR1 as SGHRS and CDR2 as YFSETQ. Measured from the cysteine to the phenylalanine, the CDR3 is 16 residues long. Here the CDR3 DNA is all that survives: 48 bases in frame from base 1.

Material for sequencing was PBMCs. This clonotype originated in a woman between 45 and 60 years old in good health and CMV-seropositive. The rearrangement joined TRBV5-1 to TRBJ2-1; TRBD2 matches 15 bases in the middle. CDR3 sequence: CASSPGLAGGSNEQFF. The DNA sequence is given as TGCGCCAGCAGCCCGGGACTAGCGGGGGGTTCAAATGAGCAGTTCTTC. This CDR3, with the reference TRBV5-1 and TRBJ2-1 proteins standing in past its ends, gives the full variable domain KAGVTQTPRYLIKTRGQQVTLSCSPISGHRSVSWYQQTPGQGLQFLFEYFSETQRNKGNFPGRFSGRQFSNSRSEMNVSTLELGDSALYLCASSPGLAGGSNEQFFGPGTRLTVL.